This T cell receptor beta chain was observed in a study of graft-versus-host responses after intestinal transplantation. Study-wide background: Isolated intestinal, liver-intestinal, or multivisceral transplants were what recipients had.

This clone occurred once. Its specificity is not known. Assay: immunoSEQ multiplex PCR; the TCRdb copy retains only in-frame clones and omits some. Among 90,000 to 130,000 clones listed, roughly nine tenths were seen once. The specimen comprised unstimulated CD4+ T cells sorted from spleen or lymph node cells, sampled before transplant. The receptor comes from a human donor who was the organ donor for an intestinal transplant.

CDR3 in amino acids: CASSVSGKTYNEQFF. The CDR3 DNA reads as TGTGCCAGCAGCGTTAGCGGGAAAACATACAATGAGCAGTTCTTC. The J gene is TRBJ2-1, the V gene TRBV7-6; 8 bases match TRBD2. This CDR3 comprises 15 residues. The junction had 7 bases not matched to a gene; V was cut back by 5 bases and J by 4 bases. CDR1 is SGHVS, CDR2 FNYEAQ, per germline.